Sequencing of this TCR beta chain was carried out in a study of human T cells and chemical hapten exposure. TCRdb passed the RACE reads through MiXCR, listing each CDR3 protein once. Of 35,000 to 45,000 distinct CDR3 sequences in the sample, over 9.5% were seen once. CDR1 and CDR2 from the germline V gene are DFQATT and SNEGSKA (reference sequence). CDR3 length equals 14 residues. V dropped 5 bases and J dropped 0 bases, with 13 bases sitting between them. Stated time point: patch test 3, about 24 weeks after DPC sensitization. Treatment denoted: therapeutic diphenylcyclopropenone sensitization with weekly scalp DPC. Researchers extracted total RNA from unfractionated whole blood. This clonotype was counted between two and nine times.

The chain has TRBV20-1 and TRBJ1-1; perhaps TRBD1 as D (5 bases). This sequence originates from a woman aged 40 to 55 with alopecia areata. Some clones in this sample may be carry-over from other donors' samples. The sequencing here drew on whole blood, taken in connection with sensitization to the hapten diphenylcyclopropenone (DPC). CDR3 coding DNA: TGCAGTGCTCCCGGGGGTGCCCTGAACACTGAAGCTTTCTTT. It is translated as CSAPGGALNTEAFF.